This T cell receptor (beta chain) appears in the sequencing data of a study of T-cell memory formation after mild COVID-19. The length of the CDR3 is 13 residues. The V end lost 1 base, the J end lost 1 base, and 7 bases lay between the germline ends. Germline loops: CDR1 GTSNPN, CDR2 SVGIG (reference sequence). A single record per CDR3 protein comes from TCRdb applying MiXCR to the 5' RACE reads. The sample holds just over 400,000 distinct CDR3 sequences; 20% to 30% are singletons and the top ten take approximately 14%. This TCR derives from an adult woman who had mild COVID-19 (a few samples of this study predate the infection). Cell type and time point are not known. The V call is TRBV30, the J call TRBJ2-5; tentatively, D is TRBD2 (5 bases). The specimen sequenced was PBMCs or a T cell subset sorted from them (not recorded which). CDR3 protein: CAWSAGTQETQYF. As DNA, the CDR3 is TGTGCCTGGAGTGCGGGAACCCAAGAGACCCAGTACTTC.